This T cell receptor (beta chain) was identified during a study of cytomegalovirus exposure and HLA in healthy donors. Whole-study context: Within the Caucasian-associated ancestry cluster were roughly 82% of the roughly 430 genotyped donors. The study, taken as a whole, reports: Later analysis placed DRB1 highest and HLA-C lowest in TCR association rates, which differed by HLA locus. TCR beta chains associated with HLA were, in a later analysis, more clonally expanded than equally common others. Donors belonging to an Asian-associated ancestry cluster reportedly showed fewer N-insertions in productive TCRs than the roughly 670-donor mean, according to what a later analysis found.

The PCR used 60 Vbeta and 13 Jbeta primers. Sequencing was performed with immunoSEQ multiplex PCR; in TCRdb, only in-frame clones are kept and a portion is missing. The sample gives about 180,000 clones, 70% to 85% of which show up once; 3.7% is in the top ten. The CDR3 totals 17 residues. From germline, CDR1 is LGHNA and CDR2 YNFKEQ. Trimming took off 0 bases at V and 0 bases at J, with 9 bases between the two ends. Details on this clone: Its antigen is unidentified.

The receptor was isolated from a woman aged 60-70 years in good health and CMV-seropositive. Sequencing was carried out using PBMCs. The genes are TRBV4-2 and TRBJ1-6; D is ambiguous. The CDR3 here is CASSQDQQSSYNSPLHF. CDR3 DNA: TGTGCCAGCAGCCAAGATCAACAGAGCTCCTATAATTCACCCCTCCACTTT.